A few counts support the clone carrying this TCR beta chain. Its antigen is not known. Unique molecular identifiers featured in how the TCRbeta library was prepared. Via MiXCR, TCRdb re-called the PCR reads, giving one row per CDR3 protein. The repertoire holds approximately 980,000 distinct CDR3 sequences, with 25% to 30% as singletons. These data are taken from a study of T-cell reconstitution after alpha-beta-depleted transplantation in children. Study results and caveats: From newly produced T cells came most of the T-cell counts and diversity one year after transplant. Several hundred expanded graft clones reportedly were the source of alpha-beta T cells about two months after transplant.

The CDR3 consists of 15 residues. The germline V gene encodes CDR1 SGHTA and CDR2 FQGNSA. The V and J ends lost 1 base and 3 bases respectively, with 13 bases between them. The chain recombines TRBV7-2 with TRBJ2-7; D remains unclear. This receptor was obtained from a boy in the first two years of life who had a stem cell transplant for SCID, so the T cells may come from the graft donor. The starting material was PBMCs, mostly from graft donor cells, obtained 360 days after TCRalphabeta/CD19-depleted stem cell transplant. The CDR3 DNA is TGTGCCAGCAGCTTAGAGGCTCTGGCTGGCTACGAGCAGTACTTC. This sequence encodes CASSLEALAGYEQYF.